This T cell receptor (beta chain) was captured in a study of technical replicates of blood from a handful of donors. Sequencing used immunoSEQ multiplex PCR; TCRdb keeps in-frame clones, though not all of them. The table lists over 70,000 clones, 90% of them singletons. In germline, CDR1 is SQVTM, CDR2 ANQGSEA. V shed 3 bases and J shed 3 bases, with 12 bases lying between them. The CDR3 covers 14 residues. Sequencing used PBMCs. The TCR was taken from a human donor in good health. Some clones in this sample may be carry-over from other donors' samples. The rearrangement uses TRBV29-1 and TRBJ1-3; D is possibly TRBD1 (5 bases). The CDR3 is CSVDVTGDGNTIYF. CDR3 bases: TGCAGCGTTGATGTGACGGGGGATGGAAACACCATATATTTT.